These T cell receptor beta chains were read from a single sample in a study of blood T cell repertoires in COVID-19. Only in-frame clones appear in the TCRdb table, and some are missing; sequencing was by immunoSEQ multiplex PCR. The sample has about 200,000 clones, approximately 86% seen once. The sequenced sample consisted of peripheral blood. The receptors were sampled from a man aged 55 to 70 with acute or convalescent COVID-19. The CDR3 runs from the conserved cysteine through the conserved F or W. The order of the fields is clone size, CDR3 length, V gene, D gene, J gene, CDR3 protein, CDR3 DNA. The D gene is left open where the match is weak. Not all rows give a size; the values are once, few, many and, for expanded clones, a class.

abundance: -
len: 14
v_gene: TRBV27
d_gene: TRBD1
j_gene: TRBJ1-5
CDR3aa: CASSSGQGVRPQHF
CDR3nt: TGTGCCAGCAGTTCCGGACAGGGAGTTCGGCCCCAGCATTTT

abundance: few
len: 15
v_gene: TRBV7-7
d_gene: -
j_gene: TRBJ2-1
CDR3aa: CASSLEAGTRHEQFF
CDR3nt: TGTGCCAGCAGCTTAGAGGCAGGTACCAGGCATGAGCAGTTCTTC

abundance: -
len: 17
v_gene: TRBV28
d_gene: -
j_gene: TRBJ2-5
CDR3aa: CASSLPGGAPLQETQYF
CDR3nt: TGTGCCAGCAGCCTCCCCGGTGGGGCCCCCCTCCAAGAGACCCAGTACTTC

abundance: -
len: 15
v_gene: TRBV2
d_gene: TRBD1
j_gene: TRBJ2-7
CDR3aa: CASSDKTGGGYEQYF
CDR3nt: TGTGCCAGCAGTGACAAGACAGGGGGCGGATACGAGCAGTACTTC

abundance: -
len: 13
v_gene: TRBV5-4
d_gene: TRBD2
j_gene: TRBJ2-5
CDR3aa: CASSLISGETQYF
CDR3nt: TGTGCCAGCAGCTTGATTAGCGGGGAGACCCAGTACTTC

abundance: once
len: 14
v_gene: TRBV3-1/TRBV3-2
d_gene: TRBD1
j_gene: TRBJ1-6
CDR3aa: CASSQGDSVRPLHF
CDR3nt: TGTGCCAGCAGCCAAGGGGACAGCGTGCGGCCCCTCCACTTT

abundance: -
len: 13
v_gene: TRBV5-1
d_gene: -
j_gene: TRBJ1-1
CDR3aa: CASSLERNTEAFF
CDR3nt: TGCGCCAGCAGCTTGGAGAGGAACACTGAAGCTTTCTTT

abundance: -
len: 13
v_gene: TRBV2
d_gene: TRBD2
j_gene: TRBJ2-1
CDR3aa: CASRSGTSDEQFF
CDR3nt: TGTGCCAGCCGCTCCGGGACTAGCGATGAGCAGTTCTTC

abundance: -
len: 18
v_gene: TRBV3-1/TRBV3-2
d_gene: TRBD2
j_gene: TRBJ2-1
CDR3aa: CASSQVTSGGPSYNEQFF
CDR3nt: TGTGCCAGCAGCCAAGTTACTAGCGGGGGCCCCTCCTACAATGAGCAGTTCTTC

abundance: once
len: 14
v_gene: TRBV6-5
d_gene: TRBD1
j_gene: TRBJ2-7
CDR3aa: CASSPTGTDYEQYF
CDR3nt: TGTGCCAGCAGTCCAACCGGGACAGACTACGAGCAGTACTTC

abundance: -
len: 15
v_gene: TRBV20-1
d_gene: TRBD2
j_gene: TRBJ2-1
CDR3aa: CSASRTSGGAREQFF
CDR3nt: TGCAGTGCTAGTAGGACTAGCGGGGGGGCCCGTGAGCAGTTCTTC

abundance: -
len: 16
v_gene: TRBV3-1/TRBV3-2
d_gene: TRBD2
j_gene: TRBJ2-5
CDR3aa: CASSQGLASGQETQYF
CDR3nt: TGTGCCAGCAGCCAAGGTTTGGCTAGCGGACAAGAGACCCAGTACTTC

abundance: once
len: 16
v_gene: TRBV4-2
d_gene: TRBD1
j_gene: TRBJ1-2
CDR3aa: CASSPGQGAGGYGYTF
CDR3nt: TGTGCCAGCAGCCCGGGACAGGGGGCGGGCGGCTATGGCTACACCTTC

abundance: once
len: 15
v_gene: TRBV18
d_gene: TRBD1
j_gene: TRBJ1-2
CDR3aa: CASSPRDRGEYGYTF
CDR3nt: TGTGCCAGCTCGCCACGGGACAGGGGAGAGTATGGCTACACCTTC

abundance: once
len: 13
v_gene: TRBV29-1
d_gene: -
j_gene: TRBJ1-1
CDR3aa: CSVLTGSNTEAFF
CDR3nt: TGCAGCGTTCTCACAGGGTCAAACACTGAAGCTTTCTTT

abundance: -
len: 15
v_gene: TRBV24-1
d_gene: -
j_gene: TRBJ2-5
CDR3aa: CATSNPRGTQETQYF
CDR3nt: TGTGCCACCAGTAACCCCAGGGGAACCCAAGAGACCCAGTACTTC

abundance: -
len: 15
v_gene: TRBV19
d_gene: -
j_gene: TRBJ1-4
CDR3aa: CASSIARQETEKLFF
CDR3nt: TGTGCCAGTAGTATAGCGCGACAGGAGACGGAAAAACTGTTTTTT

abundance: once
len: 15
v_gene: TRBV5-1
d_gene: TRBD1
j_gene: TRBJ2-2
CDR3aa: CASSLGGTDTGELFF
CDR3nt: TGCGCCAGCAGCTTGGGAGGGACAGACACCGGGGAGCTGTTTTTT

abundance: -
len: 20
v_gene: TRBV6-1
d_gene: TRBD1
j_gene: TRBJ1-5
CDR3aa: CASSDYIKGQGAGRRQPQHF
CDR3nt: TGTGCCAGCAGTGATTATATTAAGGGACAGGGAGCGGGCCGGCGTCAGCCCCAGCATTTT

abundance: -
len: 15
v_gene: TRBV10-3
d_gene: TRBD2
j_gene: TRBJ2-7
CDR3aa: CAISPGTSGSYEQYF
CDR3nt: TGTGCCATCAGCCCCGGGACTAGCGGCTCCTACGAGCAGTACTTC

abundance: -
len: 15
v_gene: TRBV2
d_gene: -
j_gene: TRBJ1-1
CDR3aa: CASSEPTGSGTEAFF
CDR3nt: TGTGCCAGCAGCGAACCCACGGGGTCGGGAACTGAAGCTTTCTTT

abundance: -
len: 13
v_gene: TRBV19
d_gene: -
j_gene: TRBJ2-1
CDR3aa: CASSQGRTNEQFF
CDR3nt: TGTGCCAGTAGTCAGGGGAGAACGAATGAGCAGTTCTTC

abundance: -
len: 15
v_gene: TRBV5-4
d_gene: TRBD1
j_gene: TRBJ2-3
CDR3aa: CASRSGTGGTDTQYF
CDR3nt: TGTGCCAGCAGGTCCGGGACAGGGGGGACAGATACGCAGTATTTT

abundance: once
len: 20
v_gene: TRBV4-1
d_gene: TRBD2
j_gene: TRBJ2-3
CDR3aa: CASSQDRAPLGRAGGDTQYF
CDR3nt: TGCGCCAGCAGCCAAGATCGCGCCCCACTTGGCAGGGCGGGGGGAGATACGCAGTATTTT

abundance: -
len: 15
v_gene: TRBV28
d_gene: -
j_gene: TRBJ1-1
CDR3aa: CASTSPPGGKTEAFF
CDR3nt: TGTGCCAGCACCAGTCCTCCGGGGGGGAAAACTGAAGCTTTCTTT

abundance: -
len: 17
v_gene: TRBV27
d_gene: TRBD2
j_gene: TRBJ2-7
CDR3aa: CASSLSKVLAGAYEQYF
CDR3nt: TGTGCCAGCAGTTTATCGAAGGTACTAGCGGGGGCCTACGAGCAGTACTTC

abundance: -
len: 16
v_gene: TRBV5-1
d_gene: -
j_gene: TRBJ2-7
CDR3aa: CASSLGLGQGGSEQYF
CDR3nt: TGCGCCAGCAGCTTGGGGTTGGGGCAGGGTGGTAGCGAGCAGTACTTC

abundance: -
len: 15
v_gene: TRBV7-2
d_gene: TRBD2
j_gene: TRBJ2-4
CDR3aa: CASARLAVAKNIQYF
CDR3nt: TGTGCCAGCGCCAGGCTAGCGGTAGCCAAAAACATTCAGTACTTC

abundance: -
len: 15
v_gene: TRBV28
d_gene: -
j_gene: TRBJ2-7
CDR3aa: CASSTPAGASYEQYF
CDR3nt: TGTGCCAGCAGTACCCCCGCAGGGGCATCCTACGAGCAGTACTTC